This T cell receptor (beta chain) was documented in a study of Graves' ophthalmopathy and Graves' hyperthyroidism. The table lists this clonotype with many counts. Amplified material comprised TCR beta CDR3 regions derived from RNA transcripts. The first round was an RT-PCR with HTBI primers, and the second round was a multiplex PCR. MiXCR, run by TCRdb on the multiplex PCR reads, gives a single entry per CDR3 protein. The table shows roughly 400,000 distinct CDR3 sequences, with roughly 15% occurring only once. The sample comprised peripheral blood. The TCR comes from a woman in her late teens or twenties with stable Graves' hyperthyroidism.

The CDR3, as DNA: TGTGCCAGCAGCATCGGACGGGGGGTTTCACCCCTCCACTTT. This sequence encodes CASSIGRGVSPLHF. V and J are TRBV12-3 or TRBV12-4 and TRBJ1-6, with D possibly being TRBD1 (5 bases). Trimming left V 6 bases short and J 9 bases short, with 15 bases between. The CDR3 runs to 14 residues.